This T cell receptor (beta chain) was sequenced in a study of shared clonotypes between healthy human individuals. CD45RO-negative, CCR7-selected cells formed the naive CD8 fraction, which excluded terminally differentiated effector memory CD45RA+ cells. Germline V lookup: CDR1 ENHRY, CDR2 SYGVKD. The CDR3 length is 14 residues. Trimming left V 3 bases short and J 6 bases short, with 15 bases between. Sequencing was performed with immunoSEQ multiplex PCR; in TCRdb, only in-frame clones are kept and a portion is missing. The data hold almost 700,000 clones, with under 95% observed a single time. The chain recombines TRBV10-3 with TRBJ2-7; D possibly uses TRBD1 or TRBD2 (5 bases each). This sequence was found in a man aged 30-40 years in good health. Sequencing was performed on naive CD8+ T cells sorted from blood. This CDR3 reads CAISDPGTTSEQYF. The CDR3 DNA sequence: TGTGCCATCAGTGATCCCGGGACCACTTCCGAGCAGTACTTC.